One sample yielded the 26 T cell receptor beta chains listed below, sequenced in a study of blood T cell repertoires in COVID-19 (dated by TCRdb to the early 2020s). The method was the immunoSEQ multiplex PCR assay. TCRdb obtained this table from immuneACCESS and retained in-frame rearrangements with V and J assigned. These tables miss some clones; where compared with another copy, unresolved V genes account for less than half of the shortfall, and the remainder is unexplained. This sample lists about 150,000 clones; over 70% were detected once. The ten largest make up roughly 19% of the sample. The sample was peripheral blood. The receptors were sampled from a woman in her 70s who had recovered from COVID-19.

This clone was recorded only once. This chain connects TRBV2 to TRBJ1-2; 7 bases align to TRBD1. This CDR3 contains 14 residues. From germline, CDR1 is SNHLY and CDR2 FYNNEI. V trimming: 6 bases; J trimming: 8 bases; junction bases outside the gene matches: 12. The chain's CDR3 is CASRATQGEEGYTF. For the CDR3, the DNA is TGTGCCAGCAGAGCCACTCAGGGGGAGGAAGGCTACACCTTC.

The chain has TRBV4-1 and TRBJ1-2; 10 positions agree with TRBD1. Germline V gene lookup returns CDR1 MGHRA and CDR2 YSYEKL. V gave up 4 bases and J gave up 3 bases; unmatched junction bases: 5. The CDR3 is 15 amino acids. The CDR3 here is CASSRPGQGYYGYTF. CDR3 DNA: TGCGCCAGCAGCCGACCGGGACAGGGGTACTATGGCTACACCTTC.

The chain employs TRBV6-6 and TRBJ2-7; 11 bases match TRBD2. V shed 6 bases and J 1 base; nucleotides not matched to a gene: 11. This CDR3 spans 17 amino acids. Germline CDR1 and CDR2: MNHNY and SVGAGI (reference sequence). CDR3 nucleotides: TGTGCCAGCAGCCGATCGGACCCTAGCGGGGGGTCCTACGAGCAGTACTTC. It encodes CASSRSDPSGGSYEQYF.

The chain uses TRBV10-3 and TRBJ1-5, with D uncertain. Trimming removed 3 bases at V and 1 base at J, with 10 bases between. In germline, CDR1 is ENHRY, CDR2 SYGVKD. This CDR3 has 15 amino acids. In nucleotides, the CDR3 is TGTGCCATCAGTGATACACATTCCAGCAATCAGCCCCAGCATTTT. Translation: CAISDTHSSNQPQHF.

This chain uses TRBV3-1 (or the pseudogene TRBV3-2) with TRBJ1-2; TRBD1 matches 12 bases. The ends lost 1 base at V and 8 bases at J; junction bases unmatched: 2. The germline V gene has CDR1 LGHDT and CDR2 YNNKEL (reference sequence). CDR3 length equals 14 residues. Here the CDR3 reads CASSQGGTGGGYTF. In DNA, the CDR3 is TGTGCCAGCAGCCAAGGGGGGACAGGGGGCGGCTACACCTTC.

This clone was observed a few times. V gene TRBV19 combines with J gene TRBJ2-1; 7 nucleotides line up with TRBD2. Germline values: CDR1 LNHDA, CDR2 SQIVND (reference sequence). CDR3 size: 14 residues. The trim removed 3 bases at V and 7 bases at J, leaving 6 bases unmatched. The DNA of the CDR3 is TGTGCCAGTAGTATCGGGGGGAGCGTGAATGAGCAGTTCTTC. This translates into CASSIGGSVNEQFF.

The gene calls are TRBV19 and TRBJ2-7; TRBD2 matches 12 bases. CDR1 and CDR2 from the germline V gene are LNHDA and SQIVND (reference sequence). The V and J ends lost 4 bases and 3 bases, in that order; junction bases with no gene match: 4. The CDR3 spans 15 residues. CDR3 region: CASSRKTSGSYEQYF. In DNA form, the CDR3 reads TGTGCCAGTAGTAGAAAGACTAGCGGGAGCTACGAGCAGTACTTC.

The chain combines TRBV6-6 with TRBJ1-5; 7 bases fit TRBD1. CDR1 and CDR2 (germline): MNHNY, SVGAGI (reference sequence). This CDR3 region has 15 residues. J lost 4 bases, V lost 6 bases, and 9 bases had no gene match. CDR3 nucleotide sequence: TGTGCCAGCAGATCAGAGGGGGCTCCGAATCAGCCCCAGCATTTT. This codes for CASRSEGAPNQPQHF.

The table lists this clone with a few counts. The chain carries TRBV18 and TRBJ2-7, with D hard to call. The CDR3 runs to 15 residues. Trimming took off 0 bases at V and 2 bases at J, with 11 bases between the two ends. Germline assignment: CDR1 KGHSH and CDR2 LQKENI. The CDR3 loop reads CASSPPSSGAYEQYF. The CDR3, as DNA: TGTGCCAGCTCACCACCATCGTCGGGTGCCTACGAGCAGTACTTC.

CDR3 DNA: TGTGCCAGCAGTGAGTTCGCGGGGGGGTACCAAGAGACCCAGTACTTC. This gives the protein CASSEFAGGYQETQYF. The rearrangement joins TRBV6-1 to TRBJ2-5; 9 nucleotides match TRBD2. The J segment lost 0 bases and the V segment lost 3 bases, leaving 5 bases of the junction unmatched. The CDR3 covers 16 residues. The germline V gene has CDR1 MNHNS and CDR2 SASEGT.

The chain is built from TRBV4-3 and TRBJ2-5; 10 bases align to TRBD1. The CDR3 sequence is 15 residues long. Per the germline V gene, CDR1 is LGHNA and CDR2 is YSLEER. Trimming at V came to 4 bases and at J to 0 bases, leaving 2 bases not matched to a gene. The CDR3, as DNA: TGCGCCAGCAGCCGGGGACAGGGGTACCAAGAGACCCAGTACTTC. Its translation: CASSRGQGYQETQYF.

The J gene is TRBJ2-3, the V gene TRBV18; no firm D call. The V end lost 5 bases, the J end lost 3 bases, and 6 bases lay between the germline ends. From germline, CDR1 is KGHSH and CDR2 LQKENI. This CDR3 comprises 12 residues. CDR3 loop: CASSMRTDTQYF. The DNA of the CDR3 is TGTGCCAGCTCAATGAGGACAGATACGCAGTATTTT.

V and J are TRBV18 and TRBJ2-3; 11 positions agree with TRBD2. CDR1 and CDR2 (germline): KGHSH, LQKENI. Losses at the gene ends were 3 bases for V and 5 bases for J; bases not matched to a gene: 10. The CDR3 is 17 residues long. CDR3 residues: CASSPPGTSGVGDTQYF. As DNA, the CDR3 is TGTGCCAGCTCACCCCCCGGGACTAGCGGAGTCGGAGATACGCAGTATTTT.

The chain couples TRBV3-1 (or the pseudogene TRBV3-2) to TRBJ1-2; the match to TRBD1 covers 7 bases. The germline V gene has CDR1 LGHDT and CDR2 YNNKEL (reference sequence). This CDR3 spans 16 amino acids. The trim removed 4 bases at V and 7 bases at J, leaving 15 bases unmatched. The CDR3 DNA reads TGTGCCAGCAGCCCCCATTTACGTAGGGGGCTTGGTGGCTACACCTTC. Protein: CASSPHLRRGLGGYTF.

The table lists this clone with a count of one. This chain uses TRBV28 with TRBJ1-4; 9 bases match TRBD1. Germline CDR1 is MDHEN and CDR2 is SYDVKM. This CDR3 is built from 12 residues. The trim removed 10 bases at V and 5 bases at J, leaving 2 bases unmatched. CDR3 in amino acids: CATGQGNEKLFF. CDR3 bases: TGTGCCACCGGACAGGGGAATGAAAAACTGTTTTTT.

The genes are TRBV7-8 and TRBJ1-6; D gene uncertain. V was pared by 5 bases and J by 10 bases, with 15 bases between. CDR1 SGHVS and CDR2 FQNEAQ come from the germline V gene. The CDR3 spans 14 residues. The CDR3 nucleotides are TGTGCCAGCAGCCCCCGGGAGGGAGGGTCACCCCTCCACTTT. Protein product: CASSPREGGSPLHF.

The chain recombines TRBV19 with TRBJ1-2; D is undetermined. The CDR3 covers 13 residues. CDR1 is LNHDA, CDR2 SQIVND, per germline (reference sequence). V was shortened by 4 bases and J by 8 bases, with 14 bases between the two germline ends. The CDR3 DNA sequence: TGTGCCAGTAGTAGAGGGAGGAACCAGGGCTACACCTTC. Translation gives CASSRGRNQGYTF.

This clone was seen a few times. V gene TRBV2 combines with J gene TRBJ2-7; 7 bases fit TRBD1. This CDR3 region has 12 residues. V lost 10 bases to trimming and J lost 0 bases; unmatched junction nucleotides: 3. The germline gives CDR1 SNHLY, CDR2 FYNNEI. The CDR3 DNA is TGTGCCAAGACAGGGAGCTCCTACGAGCAGTACTTC. Residues: CAKTGSSYEQYF.

The chain has TRBV28 and TRBJ1-2, with no clear D. V was clipped by 10 bases and J by 3 bases, with 12 bases between them. This CDR3 spans 12 amino acids. The germline CDR1 and CDR2 sequences are MDHEN and SYDVKM. CDR3 region: CATTPGYYGYTF. The CDR3 DNA is TGTGCCACCACCCCCGGGTACTATGGCTACACCTTC.

Only a few counts were recorded for this clone. The rearrangement uses TRBV10-3 and TRBJ1-6; TRBD1 aligns across 10 bases. The V gene's germline CDR1 is ENHRY and CDR2 SYGVKD. This CDR3 region has 15 residues. Trimming cost V 8 bases and J 8 bases; bases outside gene matches: 9. The CDR3 DNA sequence: TGTGCCATCTCCAGGGACAGGGGAATAGATTCACCCCTCCACTTT. Its protein is CAISRDRGIDSPLHF.

J is TRBJ2-6 and V is TRBV5-4; 8 nucleotides match TRBD1. The CDR3 is 18 residues long. Trimming took 1 base from V and 4 from J; bases not matched to a gene: 10. From germline, CDR1 is SGHNT and CDR2 YYREEE (reference sequence). The CDR3 sequence: CASSLRQGAGTGANVLTF. The CDR3 bases are TGTGCCAGCAGCTTGCGGCAGGGGGCCGGAACGGGGGCCAACGTCCTGACTTTC.

The chain recombines TRBV9 with TRBJ1-3; D may be TRBD1 (5 bases). This CDR3 has 13 residues. The germline gives CDR1 SGDLS, CDR2 YYNGEE. Deletions cut 7 bases from V and 1 base from J, with 9 bases between. CDR3 in DNA: TGTGCCAGCTCCCGGACATCTGGAAACACCATATATTTT. As protein: CASSRTSGNTIYF.

The rearrangement joins TRBV19 to TRBJ2-4, with a weak D call TRBD2 (6 bases). Per the germline V gene, CDR1 is LNHDA and CDR2 is SQIVND (reference sequence). The CDR3 is 14 amino acids. V was shortened by 3 bases and J by 8 bases, with 14 bases between the two germline ends. The CDR3 nucleotides are TGTGCCAGTAGTATGTCGGGGGTTCGGCACATTCAGTACTTC. It encodes CASSMSGVRHIQYF.

Of note for this clone: A much larger clone lies a single base off, so this may be a read error. The chain joins TRBV10-3 to TRBJ1-3; TRBD1 matches 7 bases. Unmatched junction bases numbered 4, after V lost 10 bases and J lost 4 bases. This CDR3 spans 12 amino acids. Germline assignment: CDR1 ENHRY and CDR2 SYGVKD. Here the CDR3 DNA reads TGTGCCACCCAGGGGGGCGGAAACACCATATATTTT. Amino acids: CATQGGGNTIYF.

V usage is TRBV18 and J usage is TRBJ1-4; D unclear. V gave up 2 bases and J gave up 8 bases, with 15 bases separating them. The CDR3 is made up of 15 amino acids. The germline V gene encodes CDR1 KGHSH and CDR2 LQKENI. In nucleotides, the CDR3 is TGTGCCAGCTCACCAAGTGGCCCCCCGGGGGAAAAACTGTTTTTT. Translated: CASSPSGPPGEKLFF.

The chain links TRBV28 to TRBJ1-4; D is unresolved. The CDR3 spans 15 residues. Per germline, CDR1 MDHEN and CDR2 SYDVKM. V lost 3 bases, J lost 0 bases, and 8 bases lay in between. Here the CDR3 DNA reads TGTGCCAGCAGTTTTGGTAGAACAACTAATGAAAAACTGTTTTTT. It encodes CASSFGRTTNEKLFF.